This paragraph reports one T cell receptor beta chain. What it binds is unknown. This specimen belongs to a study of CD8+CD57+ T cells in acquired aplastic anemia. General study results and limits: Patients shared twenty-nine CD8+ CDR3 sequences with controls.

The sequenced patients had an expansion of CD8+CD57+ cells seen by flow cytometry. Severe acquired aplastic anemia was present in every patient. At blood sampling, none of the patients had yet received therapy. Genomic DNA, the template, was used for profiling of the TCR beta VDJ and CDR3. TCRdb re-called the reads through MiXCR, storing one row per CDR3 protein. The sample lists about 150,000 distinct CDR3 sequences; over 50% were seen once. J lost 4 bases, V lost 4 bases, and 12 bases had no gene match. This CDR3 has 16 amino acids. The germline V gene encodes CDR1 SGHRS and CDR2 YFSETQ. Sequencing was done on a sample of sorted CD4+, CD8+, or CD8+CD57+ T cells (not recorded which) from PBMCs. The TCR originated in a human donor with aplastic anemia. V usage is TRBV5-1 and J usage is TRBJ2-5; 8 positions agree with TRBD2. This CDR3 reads CASSPGGTPLGETQYF. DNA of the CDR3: TGCGCCAGCAGCCCGGGGGGGACTCCCCTCGGAGAGACCCAGTACTTC.